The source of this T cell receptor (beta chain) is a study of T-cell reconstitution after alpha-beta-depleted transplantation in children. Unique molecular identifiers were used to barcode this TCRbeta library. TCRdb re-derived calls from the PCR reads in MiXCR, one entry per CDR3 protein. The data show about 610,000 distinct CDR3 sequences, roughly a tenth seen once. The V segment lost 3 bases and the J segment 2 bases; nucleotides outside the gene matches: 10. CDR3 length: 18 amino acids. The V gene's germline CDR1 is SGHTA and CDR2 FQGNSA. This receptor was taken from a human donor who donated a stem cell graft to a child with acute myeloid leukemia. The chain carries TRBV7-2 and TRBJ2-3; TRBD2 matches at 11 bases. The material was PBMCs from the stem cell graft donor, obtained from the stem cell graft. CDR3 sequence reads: CASSFASGLAVPTDTQYF. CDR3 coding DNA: TGTGCCAGCAGCTTCGCATCGGGACTAGCGGTCCCCACAGATACGCAGTATTTT.